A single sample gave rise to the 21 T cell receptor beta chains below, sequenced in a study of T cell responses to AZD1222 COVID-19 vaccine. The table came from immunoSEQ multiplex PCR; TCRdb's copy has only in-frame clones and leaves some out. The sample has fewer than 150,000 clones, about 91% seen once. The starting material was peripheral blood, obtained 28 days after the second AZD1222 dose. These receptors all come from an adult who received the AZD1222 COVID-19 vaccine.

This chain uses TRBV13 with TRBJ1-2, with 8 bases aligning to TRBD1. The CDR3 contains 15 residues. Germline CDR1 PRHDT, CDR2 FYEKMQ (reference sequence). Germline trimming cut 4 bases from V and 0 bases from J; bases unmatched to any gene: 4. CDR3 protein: CASSSRTGTNYGYTF. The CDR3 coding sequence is TGTGCCAGCAGCTCCAGGACAGGGACTAACTATGGCTACACCTTC.

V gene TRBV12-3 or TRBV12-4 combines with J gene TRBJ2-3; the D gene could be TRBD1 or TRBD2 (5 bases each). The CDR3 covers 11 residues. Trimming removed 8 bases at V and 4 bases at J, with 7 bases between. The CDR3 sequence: CASQGADTQYF. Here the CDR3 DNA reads TGTGCCAGCCAGGGAGCAGATACGCAGTATTTT.

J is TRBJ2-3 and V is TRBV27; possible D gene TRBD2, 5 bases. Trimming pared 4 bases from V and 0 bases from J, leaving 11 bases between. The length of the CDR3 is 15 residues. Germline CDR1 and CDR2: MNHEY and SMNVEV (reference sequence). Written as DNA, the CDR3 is TGTGCCAGCAGTTATGGAGGTAGGAGCACAGATACGCAGTATTTT. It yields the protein CASSYGGRSTDTQYF.

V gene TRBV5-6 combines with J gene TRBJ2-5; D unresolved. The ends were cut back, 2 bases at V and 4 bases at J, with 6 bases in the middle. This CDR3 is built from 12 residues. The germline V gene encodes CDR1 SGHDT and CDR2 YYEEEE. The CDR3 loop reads CASSFSRETQYF. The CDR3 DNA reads TGTGCCAGCAGCTTTAGCCGAGAGACCCAGTACTTC.

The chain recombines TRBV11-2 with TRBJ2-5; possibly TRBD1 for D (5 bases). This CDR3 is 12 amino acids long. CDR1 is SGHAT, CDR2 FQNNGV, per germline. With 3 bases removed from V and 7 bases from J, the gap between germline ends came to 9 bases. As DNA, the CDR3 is TGTGCCAGCAGCTTGGAAAGGGGGACCCAGTACTTC. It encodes CASSLERGTQYF.

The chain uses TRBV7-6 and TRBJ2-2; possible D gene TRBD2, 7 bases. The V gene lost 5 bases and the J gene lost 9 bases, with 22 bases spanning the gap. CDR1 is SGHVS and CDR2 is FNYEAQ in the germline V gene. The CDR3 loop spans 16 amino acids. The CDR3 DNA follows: TGTGCCAGCAGCCCACCAACTCTGGGGGGGCAGCGGGAGCTGTTTTTT. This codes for CASSPPTLGGQRELFF.

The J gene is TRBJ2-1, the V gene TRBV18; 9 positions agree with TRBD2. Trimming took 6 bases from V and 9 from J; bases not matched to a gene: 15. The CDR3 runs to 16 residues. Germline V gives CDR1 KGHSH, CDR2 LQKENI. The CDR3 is CASSAPQRGARSEQFF. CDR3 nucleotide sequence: TGTGCCAGCTCGGCGCCCCAGCGGGGGGCACGAAGTGAGCAGTTCTTC. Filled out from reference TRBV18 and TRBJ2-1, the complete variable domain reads NAGVMQNPRHLVRRRGQEARLRCSPMKGHSHVYWYRQLPEEGLKFMVYLQKENIIDESGMPKERFSAEFPKEGPSILRIQQVVRGDSAAYFCASSAPQRGARSEQFFGPGTRLTVL.

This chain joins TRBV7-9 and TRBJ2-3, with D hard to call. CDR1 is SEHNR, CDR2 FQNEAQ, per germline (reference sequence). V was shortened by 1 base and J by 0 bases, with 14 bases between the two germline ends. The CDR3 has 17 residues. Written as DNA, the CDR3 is TGTGCCAGCAGCTTAGGGGTAGCCCTGACTAGCACAGATACGCAGTATTTT. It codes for CASSLGVALTSTDTQYF. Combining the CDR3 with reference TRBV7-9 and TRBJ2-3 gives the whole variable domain DTGVSQNPRHKITKRGQNVTFRCDPISEHNRLYWYRQTLGQGPEFLTYFQNEAQLEKSRLLSDRFSAERPKGSFSTLEIQRTEQGDSAMYLCASSLGVALTSTDTQYFGPGTRLTVL.

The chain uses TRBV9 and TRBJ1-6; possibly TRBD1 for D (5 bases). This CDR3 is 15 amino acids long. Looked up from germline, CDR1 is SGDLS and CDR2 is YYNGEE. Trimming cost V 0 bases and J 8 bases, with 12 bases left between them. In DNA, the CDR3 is TGTGCCAGCAGCGTAGGGGGGGGTCCCGATTCACCCCTCCACTTT. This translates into CASSVGGGPDSPLHF. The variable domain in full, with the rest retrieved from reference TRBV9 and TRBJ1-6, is DSGVTQTPKHLITATGQRVTLRCSPRSGDLSVYWYQQSLDQGLQFLIQYYNGEERAKGNILERFSAQQFPDLHSELNLSSLELGDSALYFCASSVGGGPDSPLHFGNGTRLTVT.

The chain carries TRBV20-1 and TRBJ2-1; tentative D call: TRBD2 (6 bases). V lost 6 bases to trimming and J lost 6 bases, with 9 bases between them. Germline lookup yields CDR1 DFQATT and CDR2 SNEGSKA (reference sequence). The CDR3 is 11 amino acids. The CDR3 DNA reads TGCAGTGCAAGGGACTTCAATGAGCAGTTCTTC. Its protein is CSARDFNEQFF.

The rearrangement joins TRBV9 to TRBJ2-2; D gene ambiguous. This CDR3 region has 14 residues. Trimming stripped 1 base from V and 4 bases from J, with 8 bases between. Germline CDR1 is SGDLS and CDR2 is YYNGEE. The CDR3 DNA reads TGTGCCAGCAGCGTATTGTCTGTCACCGGGGAGCTGTTTTTT. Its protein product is CASSVLSVTGELFF.

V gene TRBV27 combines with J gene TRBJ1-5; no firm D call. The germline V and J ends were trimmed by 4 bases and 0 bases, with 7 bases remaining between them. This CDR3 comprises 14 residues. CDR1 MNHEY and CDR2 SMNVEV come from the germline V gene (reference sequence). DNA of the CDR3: TGTGCCAGCAGTTATAGCCGTAGCAATCAGCCCCAGCATTTT. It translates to CASSYSRSNQPQHF.

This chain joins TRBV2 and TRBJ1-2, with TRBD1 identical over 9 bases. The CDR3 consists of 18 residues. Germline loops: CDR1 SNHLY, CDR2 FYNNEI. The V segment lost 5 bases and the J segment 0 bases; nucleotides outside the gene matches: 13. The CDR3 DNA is TGTGCCAGCAGTTTAGGACAGGGGATTTTGGAATCTAACTATGGCTACACCTTC. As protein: CASSLGQGILESNYGYTF. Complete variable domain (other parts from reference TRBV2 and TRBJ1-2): EPEVTQTPSHQVTQMGQEVILRCVPISNHLYFYWYRQILGQKVEFLVSFYNNEISEKSEIFDDQFSVERPDGSNFTLKIRSTKLEDSAMYFCASSLGQGILESNYGYTFGSGTRLTVV.

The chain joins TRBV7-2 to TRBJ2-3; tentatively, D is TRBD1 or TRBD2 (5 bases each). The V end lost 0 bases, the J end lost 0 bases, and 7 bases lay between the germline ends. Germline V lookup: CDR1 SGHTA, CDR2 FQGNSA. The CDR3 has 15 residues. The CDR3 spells CASSLAGTSTDTQYF. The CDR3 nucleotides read TGTGCCAGCAGCTTAGCCGGGACCAGCACAGATACGCAGTATTTT. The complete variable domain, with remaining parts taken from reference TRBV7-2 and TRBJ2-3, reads GAGVSQSPSNKVTEKGKDVELRCDPISGHTALYWYRQSLGQGLEFLIYFQGNSAPDKSGLPSDRFSAERTGGSVSTLTIQRTQQEDSAVYLCASSLAGTSTDTQYFGPGTRLTVL.

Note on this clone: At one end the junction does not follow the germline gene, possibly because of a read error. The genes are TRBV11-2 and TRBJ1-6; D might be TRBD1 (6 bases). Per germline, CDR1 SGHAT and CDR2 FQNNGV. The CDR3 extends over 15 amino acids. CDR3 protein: CASSDPRGLFSALHF. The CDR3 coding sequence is TGTGCCAGCAGCGACCCCAGGGGCCTTTTTTCAGCCCTCCACTTT.

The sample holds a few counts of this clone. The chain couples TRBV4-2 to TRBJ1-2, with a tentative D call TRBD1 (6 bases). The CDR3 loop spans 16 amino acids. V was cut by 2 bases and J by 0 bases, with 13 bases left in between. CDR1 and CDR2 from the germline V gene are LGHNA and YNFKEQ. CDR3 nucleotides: TGTGCCAGCAGCCAAAGGGCAGGACAGACTAACTATGGCTACACCTTC. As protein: CASSQRAGQTNYGYTF.

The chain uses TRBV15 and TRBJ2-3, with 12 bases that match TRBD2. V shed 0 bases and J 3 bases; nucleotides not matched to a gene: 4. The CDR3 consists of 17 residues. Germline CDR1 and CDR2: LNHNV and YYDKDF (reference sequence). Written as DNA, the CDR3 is TGTGCCACCAGCAGAGACTATACTAGCGGGGGGACAGATACGCAGTATTTT. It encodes CATSRDYTSGGTDTQYF.

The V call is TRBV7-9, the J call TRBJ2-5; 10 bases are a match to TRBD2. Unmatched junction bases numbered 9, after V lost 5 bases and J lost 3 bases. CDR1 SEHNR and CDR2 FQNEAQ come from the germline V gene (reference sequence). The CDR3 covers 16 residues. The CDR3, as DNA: TGTGCCAGCAGCGCCCACCGCACTAGCGGGGAAGAGACCCAGTACTTC. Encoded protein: CASSAHRTSGEETQYF.

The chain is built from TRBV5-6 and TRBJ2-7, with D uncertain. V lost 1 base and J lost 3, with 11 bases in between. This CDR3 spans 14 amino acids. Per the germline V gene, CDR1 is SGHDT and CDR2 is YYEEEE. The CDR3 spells CASSLFSVGYEQYF. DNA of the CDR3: TGTGCCAGCAGCTTGTTTTCGGTAGGCTACGAGCAGTACTTC.

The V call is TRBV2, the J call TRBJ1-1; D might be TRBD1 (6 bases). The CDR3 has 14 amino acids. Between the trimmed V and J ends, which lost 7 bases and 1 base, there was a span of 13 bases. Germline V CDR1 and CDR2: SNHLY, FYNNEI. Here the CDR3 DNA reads TGTGCCAGCATTGGAGAACAGGGGAACACTGAAGCTTTCTTT. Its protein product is CASIGEQGNTEAFF.

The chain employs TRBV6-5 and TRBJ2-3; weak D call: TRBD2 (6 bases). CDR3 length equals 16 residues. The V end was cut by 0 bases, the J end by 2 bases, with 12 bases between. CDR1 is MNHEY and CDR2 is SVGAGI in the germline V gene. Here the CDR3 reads CASSYSEGGATDTQYF. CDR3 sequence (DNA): TGTGCCAGCAGTTACTCTGAGGGAGGAGCCACAGATACGCAGTATTTT.